Detailed here is one T cell receptor (beta chain). The data are from a study of blood T cell repertoires in COVID-19. As for the study in general: COVID-19 samples from acute and convalescent phases originated in the United States, Italy and Spain.

The CDR3 is made up of 17 amino acids. Original data processing: Amplification of reference gene primers was used by the study to estimate nucleated cell counts. Profiling relied on immunoSEQ multiplex PCR, and the TCRdb table lists in-frame clones only, not all of them. V, J and clone size reflect that table, while D and trimming were determined from the DNA. The repertoire holds about 100,000 clones, with just over 85% as singletons. The sequence was collected from a woman aged 50 to 60 who had recovered from COVID-19. The J gene is TRBJ2-1, the V gene TRBV21-1; TRBD2 is the table's D call, not checked against the DNA. TRBV21-1 is labeled a pseudogene. Sequenced sample: PBMCs or T cells enriched from blood (not recorded which). The CDR3 DNA is TGTGCCAGCAGCAAAAGGTCGGGGGGGGCTTCATACAATGAGCAGTTCTTC. Protein product: CASSKRSGGASYNEQFF.